This T cell receptor beta chain appears in the sequencing data of a study of PD-L1 blockade in urothelial cancer. Study information: Median T cell yield from blood was approximately 130,000.

Time point of the sample: pretreatment peripheral blood. This clone has only one observation. Synthetic TCR analog templates were spiked into all PCRs individually. The protocol was immunoSEQ multiplex PCR, while the TCRdb copy is restricted to in-frame clones and leaves out a portion. The table shows around 71,000 clones, with about 85% occurring only once. Germline V gives CDR1 SGHTA, CDR2 FQGNSA. J gave up 6 bases and V 5 bases, and 9 bases lay outside the gene matches. The CDR3 runs 16 residues. The chain is built from TRBV7-2 and TRBJ2-7; 14 nucleotides match TRBD2. The sequenced sample was PBMCs, obtained around atezolizumab (anti-PD-L1) treatment. The source is a man aged 35 to 55 with urothelial cancer. In nucleotides, the CDR3 is TGTGCCAGCAGCAAGACCGGGACTAGCGGGGGCCCCGAGCAGTACTTC. Its translation: CASSKTGTSGGPEQYF.